This paragraph reports one TCR beta chain. V was clipped by 4 bases and J by 2 bases, with 12 bases between them. Germline values: CDR1 MGHRA, CDR2 YSYEKL. This CDR3 is 14 amino acids long. This record comes from a study of blood T cell repertoires in COVID-19. Study details: Donors in the United States, Italy and Spain gave samples during acute or convalescent COVID-19.

The protocol was immunoSEQ multiplex PCR, while the TCRdb copy is restricted to in-frame clones and leaves out a portion. The table lists fewer than 100,000 clones, around four fifths of them singletons. J is TRBJ2-7 and V is TRBV4-1; possibly TRBD2 for D (7 bases). The source of this sequence is a human donor in a cohort sampled during active COVID-19. The specimen sequenced was peripheral blood. For the CDR3, the DNA is TGCGCCAGCAGCCCGCGGGGGCGCCCCTACGAGCAGTACTTC. It translates to CASSPRGRPYEQYF.